Each of the 25 T cell receptor beta chains below was sequenced from the same sample in a study of blood T cells in healthy people across ages. For the second PCR, which ran for 7 to 11 cycles, a sample-barcoded 5' primer and a J-beta primer mix were used. TCRdb fed the 5' RACE reads into MiXCR, producing one record per CDR3 protein. The sample yields roughly 1,000,000 distinct CDR3 sequences, approximately 26% seen once. Another study also made use of these data, one on T cells of mothers and their children.

The sample was blood. These receptors came from a girl aged 2 to 10 in good health.

This clonotype has more than one count but fewer than ten. This chain connects TRBV9 to TRBJ2-5; perhaps TRBD2 as D (6 bases). This CDR3 is 14 amino acids long. V was clipped by 3 bases and J by 7 bases, with 16 bases between them. From germline, CDR1 is SGDLS and CDR2 YYNGEE. The CDR3 DNA sequence: TGTGCCAGCAGCGCTCATTTATTCGGGGGGACCCAGTACTTC. Its translation is CASSAHLFGGTQYF.

A few counts support this clonotype. The genes are TRBV14 and TRBJ2-3; no definite D call. Germline V gene data show CDR1 as SGHDN and CDR2 as FVKESK. The length of the CDR3 is 14 residues. V gave up 0 bases and J gave up 11 bases, with 15 bases separating them. The CDR3 is CASSQDEKGILQYF. DNA of the CDR3: TGTGCCAGCAGCCAAGACGAGAAGGGAATCCTGCAGTATTTT.

This clonotype has a single count. The genes are TRBV5-1 and TRBJ2-7, with TRBD1 as a possible D gene (6 bases). This CDR3 has 14 amino acids. Germline assignment: CDR1 SGHRS and CDR2 YFSETQ. Trimming left V 4 bases short and J 1 base short, with 12 bases between. CDR3 loop: CASSEAQGSYEQYF. The CDR3 coding sequence is TGCGCCAGCAGCGAAGCACAGGGTTCCTACGAGCAGTACTTC. Filled out from reference TRBV5-1 and TRBJ2-7, the complete variable domain reads KAGVTQTPRYLIKTRGQQVTLSCSPISGHRSVSWYQQTPGQGLQFLFEYFSETQRNKGNFPGRFSGRQFSNSRSEMNVSTLELGDSALYLCASSEAQGSYEQYFGPGTRLTVT.

This clonotype was picked up a small number of times. At one of its ends the junction is not consistent with the germline gene, which may arise from a read error. The chain has TRBV5-1 and TRBJ2-5, with 7 bases that match TRBD2. The CDR3 runs to 15 residues. Germline V lookup: CDR1 SGHRS, CDR2 YFSETQ. The CDR3 loop is CVSSLYGSGEETQYF. The CDR3 DNA sequence: TGCGTCAGCAGCTTGTATGGCAGCGGGGAAGAGACCCAGTACTTC.

This clonotype was seen at least ten times. The junction departs from the called germline gene at one end, perhaps through a read error. The chain has TRBV9 and TRBJ2-3; the D gene is possibly TRBD2 (6 bases). This CDR3 has 16 residues. The V gene's germline CDR1 is SGDLS and CDR2 YYNGEE. CDR3 sequence (DNA): TGTGCCAGCAGCGGGGAGGACGGAGACTTCACAGGTACGCAGTATTTT. Its protein is CASSGEDGDFTGTQYF.

The V gene is TRBV4-1, the J gene TRBJ1-5; 7 bases are shared with TRBD1. This CDR3 contains 14 residues. V was clipped by 4 bases and J by 8 bases; unmatched bases: 8. Germline-derived CDR1 and CDR2 are MGHRA and YSYEKL. CDR3 amino acids: CASSRDSLSEPQHF. CDR3 in DNA: TGCGCCAGCAGCCGGGACAGCCTATCAGAGCCCCAGCATTTT.

This clonotype was detected a few times. Here the CDR3 reads CASRPGGNTRSSYEQYF. CDR3 DNA sequence: TGTGCCAGCAGACCAGGGGGTAACACGAGAAGTTCCTACGAGCAGTACTTC. The rearrangement uses TRBV6-1 and TRBJ2-7, with 7 bases that match TRBD1. The CDR3 runs to 17 residues. CDR1 and CDR2 from the germline V gene are MNHNS and SASEGT. With V trimmed by 6 bases and J by 1 base, 15 bases remained unmatched.

There are many counts of this clonotype. This chain connects TRBV7-8 to TRBJ2-7; D ambiguous. There are 11 residues in the CDR3. Looked up from germline, CDR1 is SGHVS and CDR2 is FQNEAQ. Trimming took 1 base from V and 9 from J, leaving 7 bases between them. As DNA, the CDR3 is TGTGCCAGCAGCTTAGGAGGCCTGCAGTACTTC. It specifies CASSLGGLQYF.

This clonotype was found a few times. The chain joins TRBV29-1 to TRBJ2-7; D possibly corresponds to TRBD1 (6 bases). Per germline, CDR1 SQVTM and CDR2 ANQGSEA. V dropped 3 bases and J dropped 5 bases, with 11 bases sitting between them. The CDR3 has 12 residues. This chain's CDR3 is CSVDIQGNEQYF. The CDR3 bases are TGCAGCGTTGATATTCAGGGGAACGAGCAGTACTTC.

CDR3 nucleotide sequence: TGCAGCGCTGTCCTAAGCGGGGGGGTTCCCGGGGAGCTGTTTTTT. Residues: CSAVLSGGVPGELFF. The J gene is TRBJ2-2, the V gene TRBV29-1; 10 positions agree with TRBD2. The CDR3 totals 15 residues. The junction had 11 bases not matched to a gene; V was cut back by 7 bases and J by 6 bases. CDR1 and CDR2 from the germline V gene are SQVTM and ANQGSEA.

This rearrangement joins TRBV6-6 to TRBJ2-5; weak D call: TRBD2 (6 bases). The V gene's germline CDR1 is MNHNY and CDR2 SVGAGI (reference sequence). With 6 bases removed from V and 4 bases from J, the gap between germline ends came to 15 bases. The CDR3 is 14 amino acids. The CDR3 DNA sequence: TGTGCCAGCAGCCGGAGGGTGGCCCCAGAGACCCAGTACTTC. Encoded protein: CASSRRVAPETQYF.

The V call is TRBV29-1, the J call TRBJ2-5; TRBD2 is a possible D gene (5 bases). The last part of the DNA fits TRBJ2-1 better; the J call may be wrong. The CDR3 is 15 amino acids. Germline V CDR1 and CDR2: SQVTM, ANQGSEA. The CDR3 sequence is CSVEVPPRDWNEQFF. CDR3 sequence (DNA): TGCAGCGTTGAAGTTCCGCCGAGGGATTGGAATGAGCAGTTCTTC.

The chain uses TRBV5-5 and TRBJ2-5, with D uncertain. The CDR3 runs 16 residues. V was shortened by 1 base and J by 5 bases, with 18 bases between the two germline ends. Germline CDR1 SGHKS, CDR2 YYEKEE (reference sequence). In DNA form, the CDR3 reads TGTGCCAGCAGCTTGCTATATCTGATGAGTGAGGAGACCCAGTACTTC. This encodes CASSLLYLMSEETQYF.

This clonotype was counted only a few times. The chain uses TRBV27 and TRBJ2-7; 7 bases fit TRBD1. Germline lookup yields CDR1 MNHEY and CDR2 SMNVEV (reference sequence). The CDR3 contains 13 residues. Losses at the gene ends were 8 bases for V and 2 bases for J; bases not matched to a gene: 6. CDR3 residues: CASRRDSPYEQYF. DNA for the CDR3: TGTGCCAGCCGCCGGGACAGTCCCTACGAGCAGTACTTC.

This clonotype has a count of ten or more. The genes are TRBV14 and TRBJ1-2; D is undetermined. This CDR3 is built from 14 residues. Trimming stripped 1 base from V and 1 base from J, with 7 bases between. Germline lookup yields CDR1 SGHDN and CDR2 FVKESK. The CDR3 coding sequence is TGTGCCAGCAGCCAAGTTGGGATTAACTATGGCTACACCTTC. Its protein product is CASSQVGINYGYTF.

This clonotype was observed a few times. The chain joins TRBV7-9 to TRBJ1-1; D gene ambiguous. The ends were cut back, 1 base at V and 6 bases at J, with 3 bases in the middle. The CDR3 sequence is 11 residues long. Germline V lookup: CDR1 SEHNR, CDR2 FQNEAQ (reference sequence). The CDR3 DNA reads as TGTGCCAGCAGCTTAGTGCCTGAAGCTTTCTTT. Translation: CASSLVPEAFF. Full variable domain (outside the CDR3, taken from reference TRBV7-9 and TRBJ1-1): DTGVSQNPRHKITKRGQNVTFRCDPISEHNRLYWYRQTLGQGPEFLTYFQNEAQLEKSRLLSDRFSAERPKGSFSTLEIQRTEQGDSAMYLCASSLVPEAFFGQGTRLTVV.

This clonotype was seen a few times. V and J are TRBV20-1 and TRBJ1-1; possibly TRBD1 for D (6 bases). The V gene lost 0 bases and the J gene lost 3 bases, with 17 bases spanning the gap. The CDR3 is 16 residues long. Per germline, CDR1 DFQATT and CDR2 SNEGSKA (reference sequence). CDR3 in amino acids: CSARDRGQGGYTEAFF. CDR3 nucleotides: TGCAGTGCTAGAGATCGGGGCCAAGGGGGTTACACTGAAGCTTTCTTT.

This clonotype has only a few counts. This chain uses TRBV10-3 with TRBJ2-5; unclear D gene. There are 11 residues in the CDR3. Between the trimmed V and J ends, which lost 6 bases and 3 bases, there was a span of 5 bases. CDR1 and CDR2 (germline): ENHRY, SYGVKD. The CDR3 sequence is CAIRAEETQYF. CDR3 DNA sequence: TGTGCCATCAGGGCAGAAGAGACCCAGTACTTC.

The J gene is TRBJ2-5, the V gene TRBV6-1; the D is unclear. CDR1 and CDR2 (germline): MNHNS, SASEGT. The CDR3 covers 12 residues. The V gene lost 2 bases and the J gene lost 5 bases, with 6 bases spanning the gap. This chain's CDR3 is CASSEIRETQYF. CDR3 DNA sequence: TGTGCCAGCAGTGAAATCAGGGAGACCCAGTACTTC.

There are a few counts of this clonotype. The CDR3: CASSPWGTGNTEAFF. In DNA, the CDR3 is TGTGCCAGCAGCCCATGGGGGACGGGGAACACTGAAGCTTTCTTT. The J gene is TRBJ1-1, the V gene TRBV7-2, with D perhaps matching TRBD1 (5 bases). The CDR3 is made up of 15 amino acids. In germline, CDR1 is SGHTA, CDR2 FQGNSA. V lost 5 bases and J lost 1, with 14 bases in between.

The chain couples TRBV6-6 to TRBJ1-2; a possible D gene is TRBD1 (5 bases). Germline CDR1 and CDR2: MNHNY and SVGAGI (reference sequence). This CDR3 is built from 13 residues. The V end was cut by 0 bases, the J end by 8 bases, with 10 bases between. The CDR3 coding sequence is TGTGCCAGCAGTTACTCAGACAGCAACGGCTACACCTTC. Its protein is CASSYSDSNGYTF.

This clonotype showed up many times. CDR3 loop: CSASKTGASRNTIYF. DNA of the CDR3: TGCAGTGCTAGCAAAACGGGGGCCAGCAGAAACACCATATATTTT. The chain is built from TRBV20-1 and TRBJ1-3, with D possibly TRBD1 on 6 matching bases. Germline values: CDR1 DFQATT, CDR2 SNEGSKA (reference sequence). There are 15 residues in the CDR3. V lost 3 bases and J lost 5, with 17 bases in between.

In its sample, this clonotype was seen a few times. V usage is TRBV3-1 and J usage is TRBJ2-7, with 11 bases lining up with TRBD1. Per germline, CDR1 LGHDT and CDR2 YNNKEL (reference sequence). V trimming: 4 bases; J trimming: 8 bases; junction bases outside the gene matches: 13. The CDR3 sequence is 16 residues long. The chain's CDR3 is CASSPRPGTGGYKQYF. CDR3 nucleotide sequence: TGTGCCAGCAGCCCGCGACCCGGGACAGGGGGTTACAAGCAGTACTTC.

V gene TRBV4-3 combines with J gene TRBJ1-5, with 8 positions matching TRBD1. Germline assignment: CDR1 LGHNA and CDR2 YSLEER. The CDR3 length is 19 residues. The J segment lost 5 bases and the V segment lost 4 bases, leaving 19 bases of the junction unmatched. The CDR3 bases are TGCGCCAGCAGCCTTCCGAACGTCCCCGGACAGGGAGACCATCAGCCCCAGCATTTT. Protein product: CASSLPNVPGQGDHQPQHF.

Only a few counts were recorded for this clonotype. The chain links TRBV20-1 to TRBJ2-1, with D maybe TRBD2 (7 bases). Germline assignment: CDR1 DFQATT and CDR2 SNEGSKA (reference sequence). Trimming removed 6 bases from V and 8 bases from J, with 11 bases in between. This CDR3 region has 11 residues. CDR3 protein: CSAREGDEQFF. The CDR3 DNA reads as TGCAGTGCCAGGGAGGGGGATGAGCAGTTCTTC.